Listed here are 24 T cell receptor beta chains from one sample, sequenced in a study of blood T cell repertoires in COVID-19 (dated by TCRdb to the early 2020s). Library preparation employed the immunoSEQ multiplex PCR assay. Held by TCRdb, this immuneACCESS table contains in-frame sequences only and omits some clones. Under half of the omission traces to an unresolved V gene where checked; the cause of the rest is unknown. This sample lists approximately 200,000 clones; about 93% were detected once. The ten largest clones represent around 0.8% of the sample. The specimen was peripheral blood. The receptors stem from a man aged 25-40 years with COVID-19, enrolled during active disease.

The gene calls are TRBV4-2 and TRBJ2-5; TRBD1 matches at 7 bases. V was clipped by 2 bases and J by 4 bases; unmatched bases: 4. The CDR3 runs to 14 residues. Germline V gives CDR1 LGHNA, CDR2 YNFKEQ. DNA for the CDR3: TGTGCCAGCAGCCAACGGGACAGAAGAGAGACCCAGTACTTC. This codes for CASSQRDRRETQYF.

V usage is TRBV28 and J usage is TRBJ1-4, with 7 bases aligning to TRBD1. CDR3 length: 16 residues. Trimming at V came to 3 bases and at J to 8 bases, leaving 12 bases not matched to a gene. Germline lookup yields CDR1 MDHEN and CDR2 SYDVKM. The CDR3 loop reads CASSFLSRGSYEKLFF. As DNA, the CDR3 is TGTGCCAGCAGTTTTCTCTCCAGGGGGTCATACGAAAAACTGTTTTTT.

V usage is TRBV20-1 and J usage is TRBJ2-2; a possible D gene is TRBD1 (5 bases). The V gene lost 3 bases and the J gene lost 4 bases, with 15 bases spanning the gap. This CDR3 contains 15 residues. The germline V gene encodes CDR1 DFQATT and CDR2 SNEGSKA (reference sequence). CDR3 sequence (DNA): TGCAGTGCTAGTAAGTCTGGACACCGCACCGGGGAGCTGTTTTTT. As protein: CSASKSGHRTGELFF.

The chain combines TRBV5-1 with TRBJ2-7; the match to TRBD1 covers 7 bases. The ends lost 4 bases at V and 5 bases at J; junction bases unmatched: 12. The CDR3 covers 15 residues. Germline V lookup: CDR1 SGHRS, CDR2 YFSETQ. CDR3 coding DNA: TGCGCCAGCAGCCTAAAGACAGGGTCCATCCACGAGCAGTACTTC. It translates to CASSLKTGSIHEQYF. Based on the CDR3 plus reference TRBV5-1 and TRBJ2-7, the full variable domain is KAGVTQTPRYLIKTRGQQVTLSCSPISGHRSVSWYQQTPGQGLQFLFEYFSETQRNKGNFPGRFSGRQFSNSRSEMNVSTLELGDSALYLCASSLKTGSIHEQYFGPGTRLTVT.

This chain uses TRBV10-2 with TRBJ1-4; D ambiguous. The CDR3 contains 13 residues. Germline V lookup: CDR1 WSHSY, CDR2 SAAADI. Trimming took 7 bases from V and 5 from J, leaving 11 bases between them. The CDR3 nucleotides are TGCGCCAGCACCTGGGCTATAAATGAAAAACTGTTTTTT. Protein sequence: CASTWAINEKLFF.

The J gene is TRBJ1-2, the V gene TRBV18; the match to TRBD1 covers 10 bases. Germline V gene data show CDR1 as KGHSH and CDR2 as LQKENI. The CDR3 has 14 amino acids. V was pared by 4 bases and J by 7 bases, with 6 bases of the junction left unmatched. The CDR3 region is CASSLAGTGAGYTF. CDR3 DNA: TGTGCCAGCTCACTTGCCGGGACAGGGGCTGGCTACACCTTC. The whole variable domain, remainder taken from reference TRBV18 and TRBJ1-2, is NAGVMQNPRHLVRRRGQEARLRCSPMKGHSHVYWYRQLPEEGLKFMVYLQKENIIDESGMPKERFSAEFPKEGPSILRIQQVVRGDSAAYFCASSLAGTGAGYTFGSGTRLTVV.

The chain uses TRBV6-5 and TRBJ2-3; D call uncertain. CDR3 size: 12 residues. V lost 3 bases and J 4 bases, leaving 5 bases between the germline ends. Germline CDR1 and CDR2: MNHEY and SVGAGI. CDR3 in DNA: TGTGCCAGCAGTTATGGCCCAGATACGCAGTATTTT. Translating gives CASSYGPDTQYF.

The chain carries TRBV6-6 and TRBJ1-2; D is perhaps TRBD1 (5 bases). The CDR3 contains 13 residues. V lost 11 bases, J lost 6 bases, and 19 bases lay in between. The V gene's germline CDR1 is MNHNY and CDR2 SVGAGI (reference sequence). CDR3 nucleotides: TGTGCCGTACACCCGGCGGGGGGAAATGGCTACACCTTC. It codes for CAVHPAGGNGYTF.

The chain combines TRBV21-1 with TRBJ2-5; the table calls TRBD2, which could not be checked here. TRBV21-1 is assigned pseudogene status. The CDR3 is 13 residues long. CDR3 sequence: CASSNRGAETQYF. Here the CDR3 DNA reads TGTGCCAGCAGCAACCGGGGAGCAGAGACCCAGTACTTC.

This chain joins TRBV2 and TRBJ2-4; D remains unclear. V lost 8 bases to trimming and J lost 8 bases, with 16 bases between them. This CDR3 contains 13 residues. CDR1 and CDR2 (germline): SNHLY, FYNNEI. The CDR3 is CASVTELSDIQYF. The CDR3 DNA is TGTGCCAGCGTTACAGAGCTTTCCGACATTCAGTACTTC.

The rearrangement links TRBV12-5 to TRBJ2-7, with D tentatively TRBD1 (6 bases). Germline CDR1 is LGHNT and CDR2 is FRNRAP. Trimming removed 0 bases from V and 6 bases from J, with 21 bases in between. The CDR3 spans 17 residues. CDR3 nucleotide sequence: TGTGCTAGTGGTTTGGTAAGGGGGTCAGGGGTGTTGGGCGAGCAGTACTTC. Its translation is CASGLVRGSGVLGEQYF.

The rearrangement uses TRBV12-3 or TRBV12-4 and TRBJ1-3; D is ambiguous. The length of the CDR3 is 13 residues. Deletions cut 6 bases from V and 2 bases from J, with 8 bases between. The CDR3 loop reads CASSPLAGNTIYF. The CDR3 DNA reads TGTGCCAGCAGCCCCTTAGCTGGAAACACCATATATTTT.

This clone turned up a few times. The same CDR3 also results from other DNA sequences found in this sample. The chain joins TRBV9 to TRBJ2-1; 7 bases agree with TRBD2. CDR1 is SGDLS, CDR2 YYNGEE, per germline. Trimming at V came to 3 bases and at J to 4 bases, leaving 7 bases not matched to a gene. The CDR3 length is 15 residues. Here the CDR3 DNA reads TGTGCCAGCAGCGCCGGGGGGAGTTCGTACAATGAGCAGTTCTTC. This gives the protein CASSAGGSSYNEQFF.

This chain joins TRBV16 and TRBJ1-5; TRBD1 might be the D (5 bases). The CDR3 has 15 amino acids. Germline-derived CDR1 and CDR2 are KGHSY and FQNENV. V was cut by 5 bases and J by 3 bases, with 14 bases left in between. The CDR3 protein is CASSLRGSYNQPQHF. CDR3 bases: TGTGCCAGCAGCTTAAGGGGCAGCTACAATCAGCCCCAGCATTTT.

The chain joins TRBV29-1 to TRBJ2-2; D perhaps matches TRBD2 (6 bases). The CDR3 has 16 residues. V was trimmed by 7 bases and J by 6 bases, leaving 24 bases between them. CDR1 is SQVTM and CDR2 is ANQGSEA in the germline V gene. CDR3 DNA sequence: TGCAGCGCTACGCCAGGGCGAGGGAGGATGGCCGGGGAGCTGTTTTTT. Encoded protein: CSATPGRGRMAGELFF.

The V call is TRBV11-2, the J call TRBJ1-2, with 9 positions matching TRBD1. The CDR3 loop spans 14 amino acids. J gave up 4 bases and V 1 base, and 1 base lay outside the gene matches. The germline gives CDR1 SGHAT, CDR2 FQNNGV. CDR3 amino acids: CASSLGTGAYGYTF. In DNA, the CDR3 is TGTGCCAGCAGCTTAGGGACAGGGGCCTATGGCTACACCTTC.

This clone was observed a single time. The genes are TRBV5-1 and TRBJ1-1, with a weak D call TRBD1 (5 bases). V was pared by 7 bases and J by 4 bases, with 17 bases between. Germline V gene lookup returns CDR1 SGHRS and CDR2 YFSETQ. The CDR3 is 14 residues long. CDR3 DNA sequence: TGCGCCAGCGGAAGGACGGGGGTGGCCACTGAAGCTTTCTTT. It codes for CASGRTGVATEAFF.

The rearrangement links TRBV19 to TRBJ2-3; TRBD1 agrees at 7 bases. V dropped 5 bases and J dropped 0; count of bases not matched to a gene: 5. The CDR3 runs to 15 residues. CDR1 LNHDA and CDR2 SQIVND come from the germline V gene (reference sequence). The CDR3 protein is CASSLWTGSTDTQYF. DNA for the CDR3: TGTGCCAGTAGTCTTTGGACAGGAAGCACAGATACGCAGTATTTT.

The chain has TRBV5-1 and TRBJ2-5, with a weak D call TRBD2 (7 bases). CDR1 and CDR2 (germline): SGHRS, YFSETQ. V lost 2 bases to trimming and J lost 3 bases, with 20 bases between them. The CDR3 is 17 residues long. This CDR3 reads CASSFNSVGGPEETQYF. The CDR3 bases are TGCGCCAGCAGCTTTAATTCTGTGGGGGGGCCTGAAGAGACCCAGTACTTC.

The table lists this clone with a count of one. The genes are TRBV4-1 and TRBJ2-1; 10 nucleotides agree with TRBD2. The junction had 13 bases not matched to a gene; V was cut back by 3 bases and J by 5 bases. CDR1 MGHRA and CDR2 YSYEKL come from the germline V gene. This CDR3 has 18 residues. The CDR3 spells CASSQSGHSGGFNNEQFF. DNA of the CDR3: TGCGCCAGCAGCCAGTCCGGGCATAGCGGGGGGTTCAACAATGAGCAGTTCTTC.

V is TRBV11-2 and J is TRBJ2-7; D ambiguous. The CDR3 loop spans 14 amino acids. Looked up from germline, CDR1 is SGHAT and CDR2 is FQNNGV. V was trimmed by 1 base and J by 0 bases, leaving 7 bases between them. The CDR3 reads CASSLGTTSYEQYF. CDR3 DNA: TGTGCCAGCAGCTTAGGCACTACCTCCTACGAGCAGTACTTC.

V is TRBV6-4 and J is TRBJ2-5; 8 bases align to TRBD2. Unmatched junction bases numbered 5, after V lost 5 bases and J lost 3 bases. The V gene's germline CDR1 is MRHNA and CDR2 SNTAGT. This CDR3 spans 14 amino acids. The CDR3 region is CASSPQAGEETQYF. The DNA for the CDR3 is TGTGCCAGCAGTCCCCAAGCGGGAGAAGAGACCCAGTACTTC.

This clone was seen just once. The gene calls are TRBV27 and TRBJ2-3; D unresolved. The CDR3 has 12 amino acids. Germline assignment: CDR1 MNHEY and CDR2 SMNVEV (reference sequence). With 6 bases removed from V and 4 bases from J, the gap between germline ends came to 8 bases. The DNA for the CDR3 is TGTGCCAGCAGGCGTATCCCAGATACGCAGTATTTT. This codes for CASRRIPDTQYF.

This clone has only one observation. The junction does not match germline at one end; this may be a read error. The CDR3 nucleotides read TGTGCCAGCAGTTACTCGGTGGGGCGCAGGGAAGAGAGCCAGTACTTC. This translates into CASSYSVGRREESQYF. The chain recombines TRBV6-5 with TRBJ2-5, with a weak D call TRBD1 (5 bases). This CDR3 is 16 amino acids long. Germline V gene sequence: CDR1 MNHEY, CDR2 SVGAGI.